This TCR beta chain came from a study of T cell responses to AZD1222 COVID-19 vaccine. Study-level information: Pooling covered second doses at about 4 or about 12 weeks. Points from the study as a whole: The donors showed a predominance of white British ancestry and of females, with possible underestimation of clonal diversity. Spike-specific TCR breadth and depth rose after two AZD1222 doses. Among spike-specific TCRs, nearly half reportedly target unmutated variant regions.

Germline V gene lookup returns CDR1 MNHEY and CDR2 SVGEGT. CDR3 size: 14 residues. Trimming took 4 bases from V and 7 from J, leaving 16 bases between them. Points on this clone: As yet, its antigen is unknown.

Assay used: immunoSEQ multiplex PCR; TCRdb lists only in-frame clones, some missing. The table has more than 100,000 clones, 80% to 90% seen once. Sequences were derived from peripheral blood, sampled on day 0 of AZD1222 vaccination. The TCR sequence derives from an adult in good health. The V and J genes are TRBV6-2 or TRBV6-3 and TRBJ1-1; D gene ambiguous. The CDR3 spells CASSSSLVVIEAFF. The CDR3 coding sequence is TGTGCCAGCAGTTCCTCACTCGTAGTTATTGAAGCTTTCTTT.